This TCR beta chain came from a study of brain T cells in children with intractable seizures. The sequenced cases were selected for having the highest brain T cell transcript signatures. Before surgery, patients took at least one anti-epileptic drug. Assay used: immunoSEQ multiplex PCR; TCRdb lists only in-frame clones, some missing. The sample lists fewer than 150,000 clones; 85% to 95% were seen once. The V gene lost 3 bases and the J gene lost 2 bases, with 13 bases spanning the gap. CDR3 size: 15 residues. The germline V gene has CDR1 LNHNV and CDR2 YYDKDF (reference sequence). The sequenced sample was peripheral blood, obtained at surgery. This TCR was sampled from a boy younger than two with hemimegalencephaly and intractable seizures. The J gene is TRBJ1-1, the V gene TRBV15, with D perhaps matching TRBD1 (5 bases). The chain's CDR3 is CATSSLIDSNTEAFF. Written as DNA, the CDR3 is TGTGCCACCAGCAGCCTCATAGACAGTAACACTGAAGCTTTCTTT.